These T cell receptor beta chains were read from a single sample in a study of T-cell memory formation after mild COVID-19. A single record per CDR3 protein comes from TCRdb applying MiXCR to the 5' RACE reads. The sample has 200,000 to 300,000 distinct CDR3 sequences, 8.5% to 9.5% seen once; the top ten hold around 23%. Source material: PBMCs or a T cell subset sorted from them (not recorded which). The receptors were sampled from a man aged 18-30 years who had mild COVID-19 (a few samples of this study predate the infection). Cell type and time point are not known. The CDR3 runs from the conserved cysteine through the conserved F or W. A D gene is named only where the DNA matches it firmly. The size entry is marked missing in some rows and otherwise reads once, few, many or a size class.

V	D	size	J	DNA	CDR3
TRBV5-1	NA	NA	TRBJ1-6	TGCGCCAGCAGCTTGGTAGCAGTGGGGTCACCCCTCCACTTT	CASSLVAVGSPLHF
TRBV10-3	TRBD2	NA	TRBJ2-5	TGTGCCATCAGTGAGTTTTTAGCGGGCCCCCAAGAGACCCAGTACTTC	CAISEFLAGPQETQYF
TRBV2	NA	few	TRBJ2-2	TGTGCCAGCACTCTGAACACCGGGGAGCTGTTTTTT	CASTLNTGELFF
TRBV20-1	NA	NA	TRBJ1-1	TGCAGTGCCCGGCTCGGGGAGAGGGAAGCTTTCTTT	CSARLGEREAFF
TRBV2	NA	NA	TRBJ2-4	TGTGCCAGCAGTGTTAGACTGAGTGAGCCCAAAAACATTCAGTACTTC	CASSVRLSEPKNIQYF
TRBV5-4	NA	NA	TRBJ1-2	TGTGCCAGCAGCTCGTCGGCTGGCTACACCTTC	CASSSSAGYTF
TRBV18	TRBD2	many	TRBJ2-3	TGTGCCAGCTCACCAGTCACGAGCGGGGGGTACTCTGGCACAGATACGCAGTATTTT	CASSPVTSGGYSGTDTQYF
TRBV12-3/TRBV12-4	NA	few	TRBJ2-3	TGTGCCAGCAGCCCATCCCTAGCGACAGATACGCAGTATTTT	CASSPSLATDTQYF
TRBV18	NA	NA	TRBJ1-6	TGTGCCAGCTCACCGGGACAAGGGTCACCCCTCCACTTT	CASSPGQGSPLHF
TRBV7-2	TRBD2	few	TRBJ2-5	TGTGCCAGCAGCTTAGGACTAGCCCGGCAAGAGACCCAGTACTTC	CASSLGLARQETQYF
TRBV9	NA	NA	TRBJ2-1	TGTGCCAGCAGGGCCTGGGGAGCCAATGAGCAGTTCTTC	CASRAWGANEQFF
TRBV6-2/TRBV6-3	TRBD2	NA	TRBJ2-7	TGTGCCAGCAGGAACCCTAGCGGGGCTTCCTACGAGCAGTACTTC	CASRNPSGASYEQYF
TRBV6-6	TRBD1	many	TRBJ1-5	TGTGCCAGCAGGTCCGGGACAGACAATCAGCCCCAGCATTTT	CASRSGTDNQPQHF
TRBV4-2	NA	few	TRBJ2-2	TGTGCCAGCAGCCCCCGCACGAGCTCAATCCCTAACACCGGGGAGCTGTTTTTT	CASSPRTSSIPNTGELFF
TRBV9	NA	few	TRBJ2-5	TGTGCCAGCACCTCTGGAAACCAAGAGACCCAGTACTTC	CASTSGNQETQYF